The 5 T cell receptor beta chains reported below all come from one sample, sequenced in a study of CD8+ T cells in alopecia areata. Investigators isolated RNA and reverse transcribed it into cDNA to act as the sequencing template. Using immunoSEQ multiplex PCR, the repertoire was profiled, and TCRdb retains in-frame clones only, with some absent. Of more than 150,000 clones listed, 45% to 60% were seen once; the top ten hold 9.5% to 13%. Treatment: oral pan-JAK inhibitor, 5-10 mg twice daily. Sequences were derived from CD8+ T cells sorted from blood, sampled around week 53, from a patient treated with tofacitinib. The receptors stem from a human donor with alopecia areata.

A note on this clone: A far larger clone is only one base removed, so a read error is likely. Other DNA sequences in the same sample also yield this CDR3. The chain uses TRBV7-6 and TRBJ2-7; D gene uncertain. The CDR3 has 12 amino acids. V dropped 5 bases and J dropped 0 bases, with 5 bases sitting between them. Per the germline V gene, CDR1 is SGHVS and CDR2 is FNYEAQ. The CDR3 DNA reads TGTGCCAGCAGCCCTAGCTCCTACGAGCAGTACTTC. This encodes CASSPSSYEQYF.

This clone was seen a handful of times. The chain combines TRBV5-1 with TRBJ2-7; 8 positions match TRBD1. V lost 1 base, J lost 0 bases, and 6 bases stayed unmatched. Germline V gene data show CDR1 as SGHRS and CDR2 as YFSETQ. There are 16 residues in the CDR3. The CDR3: CASSLTGTGLSYEQYF. As DNA, the CDR3 is TGCGCCAGCAGCTTGACCGGGACAGGCCTCTCCTACGAGCAGTACTTC. Full variable domain (missing parts from reference TRBV5-1 and TRBJ2-7): KAGVTQTPRYLIKTRGQQVTLSCSPISGHRSVSWYQQTPGQGLQFLFEYFSETQRNKGNFPGRFSGRQFSNSRSEMNVSTLELGDSALYLCASSLTGTGLSYEQYFGPGTRLTVT.

The rearrangement links TRBV15 to TRBJ2-3, with D unclear. V lost 0 bases and J lost 4, with 8 bases in between. The CDR3 is 14 residues long. CDR1 and CDR2 (germline): LNHNV, YYDKDF (reference sequence). As DNA, the CDR3 is TGTGCCACCAGCAGAGAGACCCAAGCAGATACGCAGTATTTT. Its translation: CATSRETQADTQYF.

The chain joins TRBV5-4 to TRBJ1-1, with 12 nucleotides matching TRBD1. CDR1 SGHNT and CDR2 YYREEE come from the germline V gene (reference sequence). The junction had 12 bases not matched to a gene; V was cut back by 3 bases and J by 6 bases. The CDR3 length is 17 residues. This CDR3 is CASSSPGTGGAKAEAFF. The CDR3 bases are TGTGCCAGCAGCTCACCCGGGACAGGGGGCGCAAAGGCTGAAGCTTTCTTT.

This chain uses TRBV6-6 with TRBJ2-2; 7 bases match TRBD1. The V and J ends lost 10 bases and 4 bases, in that order; junction bases with no gene match: 6. Germline lookup yields CDR1 MNHNY and CDR2 SVGAGI (reference sequence). The CDR3 has 13 residues. DNA of the CDR3: TGTGCCATAAGACAGGGATTCACCGGGGAGCTGTTTTTT. It is translated as CAIRQGFTGELFF.